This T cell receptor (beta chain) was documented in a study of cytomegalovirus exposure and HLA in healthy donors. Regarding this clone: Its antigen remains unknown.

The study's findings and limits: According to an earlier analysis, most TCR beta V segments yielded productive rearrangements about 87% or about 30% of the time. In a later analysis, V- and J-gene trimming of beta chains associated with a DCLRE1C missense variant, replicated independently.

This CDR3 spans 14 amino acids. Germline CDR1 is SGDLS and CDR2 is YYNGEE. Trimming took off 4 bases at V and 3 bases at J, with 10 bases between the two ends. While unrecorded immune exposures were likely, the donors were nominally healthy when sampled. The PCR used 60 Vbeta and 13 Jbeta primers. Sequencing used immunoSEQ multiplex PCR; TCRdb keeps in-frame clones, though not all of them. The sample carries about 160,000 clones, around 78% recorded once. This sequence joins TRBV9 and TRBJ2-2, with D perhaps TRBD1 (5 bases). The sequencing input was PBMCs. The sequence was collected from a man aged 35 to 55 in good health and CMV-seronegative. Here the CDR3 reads CASSLGPYTGELFF. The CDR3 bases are TGTGCCAGCAGCCTGGGGCCCTACACCGGGGAGCTGTTTTTT.